These 29 T cell receptor beta chains originate from one sample sequenced in a study of CD8 T cells in Susac syndrome. Random hexamers served to reverse transcribe roughly 0.5 to 1 ug RNA. TCRdb called the immunoSEQ multiplex PCR reads again in MiXCR, with one record for every CDR3 protein. This table holds 80,000 to 95,000 distinct CDR3 sequences, roughly 94% found once. Sequencing was performed on CD8+ T cells from PBMCs. The source of these receptors is a human donor with Susac syndrome.

The rearrangement links TRBV20-1 to TRBJ1-6; D remains unclear. Germline V gene data show CDR1 as DFQATT and CDR2 as SNEGSKA (reference sequence). V was cut by 3 bases and J by 9 bases, with 15 bases left in between. The CDR3 runs 14 residues. This chain's CDR3 is CSASGEREISPLHF. The CDR3 region has the DNA TGCAGTGCTAGCGGGGAGCGCGAAATTTCACCCCTCCACTTT.

This clonotype has only one observation. V and J are TRBV2 and TRBJ1-1; TRBD1 might be the D (6 bases). Trimming stripped 4 bases from V and 0 bases from J, with 15 bases between. The CDR3 spans 16 residues. The germline CDR1 and CDR2 sequences are SNHLY and FYNNEI. CDR3: CASSALRDNMNTEAFF. The CDR3 nucleotides are TGTGCCAGCAGTGCCCTCCGGGACAACATGAACACTGAAGCTTTCTTT.

The chain couples TRBV4-1 to TRBJ2-2, with 11 bases identical to TRBD2. Trimming cost V 3 bases and J 0 bases; bases outside gene matches: 9. This CDR3 comprises 19 residues. Germline-derived CDR1 and CDR2 are MGHRA and YSYEKL. CDR3 protein: CASSHFLGTSGPNTGELFF. The CDR3 DNA reads TGCGCCAGCAGCCATTTCCTCGGGACTAGCGGACCGAACACCGGGGAGCTGTTTTTT.

The chain is built from TRBV24-1 and TRBJ2-1; a possible D gene is TRBD2 (6 bases). V lost 3 bases and J lost 2, with 16 bases in between. The length of the CDR3 is 17 residues. Germline V gene data show CDR1 as KGHDR and CDR2 as SFDVKD. The CDR3 region is CATSDRGPEGAYNEQFF. CDR3 DNA sequence: TGTGCCACCAGTGATAGAGGACCGGAGGGCGCCTACAATGAGCAGTTCTTC.

The chain has TRBV3-1 and TRBJ1-3; possible D gene TRBD1, 6 bases. CDR1 LGHDT and CDR2 YNNKEL come from the germline V gene (reference sequence). V dropped 0 bases and J dropped 0 bases, with 12 bases sitting between them. The CDR3 totals 17 residues. Written as DNA, the CDR3 is TGTGCCAGCAGCCAAGAACAGGGCAGGGTCTCTGGAAACACCATATATTTT. The encoded protein is CASSQEQGRVSGNTIYF.

This chain joins TRBV28 and TRBJ2-7, with 8 bases that match TRBD2. The CDR3 loop spans 16 amino acids. Germline CDR1 and CDR2: MDHEN and SYDVKM. V shed 6 bases and J 5 bases; nucleotides not matched to a gene: 15. The CDR3 nucleotides are TGTGCCAGCAGCCCCAAGACTAGCGCTTCGTTCAACGAGCAGTACTTC. It specifies CASSPKTSASFNEQYF.

This chain links TRBV28 with TRBJ2-7; 10 positions match TRBD1. After removal of 6 bases from V and 6 bases from J, the junction contained 8 bases not matched to a gene. Germline assignment: CDR1 MDHEN and CDR2 SYDVKM. The CDR3 covers 14 residues. The CDR3 spells CASRMPGQGSEQYF. Here the CDR3 DNA reads TGTGCCAGCAGGATGCCGGGACAGGGGAGCGAGCAGTACTTC.

V usage is TRBV2 and J usage is TRBJ1-5; no reliable D call. V was clipped by 3 bases and J by 3 bases, with 12 bases between them. The CDR3 runs 15 residues. Germline lookup yields CDR1 SNHLY and CDR2 FYNNEI. The CDR3 sequence: CASSDPASDNQPQHF. CDR3 nucleotides: TGTGCCAGCAGTGATCCCGCCAGCGACAATCAGCCCCAGCATTTT.

This sequence joins TRBV7-9 and TRBJ2-5; D might be TRBD1 (6 bases). The V gene's germline CDR1 is SEHNR and CDR2 FQNEAQ (reference sequence). The V end was cut by 5 bases, the J end by 0 bases, with 19 bases between. The CDR3 has 17 residues. CDR3 DNA sequence: TGTGCCAGCAGCCCCGAATCGGGACATCACAACCAAGAGACCCAGTACTTC. This encodes CASSPESGHHNQETQYF. Filled out from reference TRBV7-9 and TRBJ2-5, the complete variable domain reads DTGVSQNPRHKITKRGQNVTFRCDPISEHNRLYWYRQTLGQGPEFLTYFQNEAQLEKSRLLSDRFSAERPKGSFSTLEIQRTEQGDSAMYLCASSPESGHHNQETQYFGPGTRLLVL.

This clonotype appeared a single time. The chain is built from TRBV24-1 and TRBJ2-2; D remains ambiguous. Germline V gene data show CDR1 as KGHDR and CDR2 as SFDVKD. V lost 10 bases and J 5 bases, leaving 10 bases between the germline ends. This CDR3 has 12 residues. CDR3 sequence reads: CATSISTGELFF. The CDR3 bases are TGTGCCACTTCAATTAGTACCGGGGAGCTGTTTTTT.

This chain uses TRBV7-2 with TRBJ2-1; D call uncertain. Germline V gene sequence: CDR1 SGHTA, CDR2 FQGNSA. The CDR3 is 11 residues long. Trimming stripped 3 bases from V and 8 bases from J, with 5 bases between. CDR3 coding DNA: TGTGCCAGCAGCTTCCTGGATGAGCAGTTCTTC. Its protein product is CASSFLDEQFF.

V gene TRBV19 combines with J gene TRBJ2-5; 12 bases fit TRBD2. The junction had 6 bases not matched to a gene; V was cut back by 5 bases and J by 5 bases. From germline, CDR1 is LNHDA and CDR2 SQIVND (reference sequence). The CDR3 is 15 residues long. CDR3 DNA sequence: TGTGCCAGTAGTGGGCGACTAGCGGGGGTTGAGACCCAGTACTTC. Amino acid sequence: CASSGRLAGVETQYF.

The chain links TRBV4-2 to TRBJ1-4, with D perhaps TRBD1 (5 bases). Between the trimmed V and J ends, which lost 4 bases and 7 bases, there was a span of 13 bases. The CDR3 is 14 residues long. CDR1 and CDR2 from the germline V gene are LGHNA and YNFKEQ. The CDR3 reads CASSPYRDLEKLFF. CDR3 DNA sequence: TGTGCCAGCAGCCCATACCGGGACCTTGAAAAACTGTTTTTT.

The chain recombines TRBV7-9 with TRBJ2-1, with TRBD2 matching over 7 bases. The trim removed 3 bases at V and 0 bases at J, leaving 11 bases unmatched. The germline CDR1 and CDR2 sequences are SEHNR and FQNEAQ (reference sequence). CDR3 length: 18 amino acids. The CDR3 region has the DNA TGTGCCAGCAGCTTTCCCCCTCTGGGAGGGAGCTCCTACAATGAGCAGTTCTTC. Amino acid sequence: CASSFPPLGGSSYNEQFF. The full variable domain, with the rest looked up from reference TRBV7-9 and TRBJ2-1, is DTGVSQNPRHKITKRGQNVTFRCDPISEHNRLYWYRQTLGQGPEFLTYFQNEAQLEKSRLLSDRFSAERPKGSFSTLEIQRTEQGDSAMYLCASSFPPLGGSSYNEQFFGPGTRLTVL.

The V gene is TRBV30, the J gene TRBJ2-3; TRBD1 might be the D (5 bases). The V end lost 1 base, the J end lost 3 bases, and 8 bases lay between the germline ends. This CDR3 has 13 residues. Germline V lookup: CDR1 GTSNPN, CDR2 SVGIG (reference sequence). Written as DNA, the CDR3 is TGTGCCTGGAGTGCAACAGGTACAGATACGCAGTATTTT. As protein: CAWSATGTDTQYF.

This chain joins TRBV12-5 and TRBJ2-7; the D gene is possibly TRBD2 (6 bases). Trimming shortened V by 3 bases and J by 3 bases, and 15 bases separated the two germline ends. CDR3 size: 15 residues. The germline V gene has CDR1 LGHNT and CDR2 FRNRAP. DNA for the CDR3: TGTGCTAGTGGTTTAAGTTACGTGGGACTCTACGAGCAGTACTTC. It yields the protein CASGLSYVGLYEQYF.

Turning to this clonotype: Germline and junction disagree at one end, which may indicate a read error. This chain links TRBV7-7 with TRBJ2-5; D possibly corresponds to TRBD1 (6 bases). Germline-derived CDR1 and CDR2 are SSHAT and FNYEAQ (reference sequence). This CDR3 is built from 15 residues. The CDR3 sequence is CASSLEQGAQETQYF. The CDR3 bases are TGTGCTAGCAGCTTAGAACAGGGAGCCCAAGAGACCCAGTACTTC. Variable domain in full (rest from reference TRBV7-7 and TRBJ2-5): GAGVSQSPRYKVTKRGQDVTLRCDPISSHATLYWYQQALGQGPEFLTYFNYEAQPDKSGLPSDRFSAERPEGSISTLTIQRTEQRDSAMYRCASSLEQGAQETQYFGPGTRLLVL.

V is TRBV2 and J is TRBJ1-1; weak D call: TRBD1 (6 bases). CDR1 SNHLY and CDR2 FYNNEI come from the germline V gene. V lost 6 bases and J 5 bases, leaving 13 bases between the germline ends. The CDR3 length is 13 residues. Here the CDR3 DNA reads TGTGCCAGCAGGGGACACGAGGGGACTGAAGCTTTCTTT. Its protein is CASRGHEGTEAFF.

The gene calls are TRBV20-1 and TRBJ2-5, with D perhaps TRBD2 (6 bases). The germline V gene encodes CDR1 DFQATT and CDR2 SNEGSKA (reference sequence). The CDR3 spans 14 residues. V lost 0 bases, J lost 6 bases, and 14 bases lay in between. CDR3 DNA sequence: TGCAGTGCTAGAGATCCGTTCGGGAGCCAGACCCAGTACTTC. It translates to CSARDPFGSQTQYF.

V usage is TRBV25-1 and J usage is TRBJ2-7; D is undetermined. In germline, CDR1 is MGHDK, CDR2 SYGVNS. The V end was cut by 6 bases, the J end by 5 bases, with 14 bases between. The CDR3 spans 13 residues. The DNA for the CDR3 is TGTGCCAGCAGCCTCGGAAGGAGCGACGAGCAGTACTTC. Its protein is CASSLGRSDEQYF.

The chain has TRBV24-1 and TRBJ1-2; D call uncertain. Trimming removed 1 base at V and 4 bases at J, with 6 bases between. This CDR3 contains 13 residues. Germline values: CDR1 KGHDR, CDR2 SFDVKD. Here the CDR3 DNA reads TGTGCCACCAGTGATTTCCGGAGCTATGGCTACACCTTC. Translating it yields CATSDFRSYGYTF.

This sequence joins TRBV5-4 and TRBJ2-7; D is uncertain. The V gene's germline CDR1 is SGHNT and CDR2 YYREEE (reference sequence). CDR3 length equals 14 residues. Trimming took 4 bases from V and 5 from J, leaving 16 bases between them. Here the CDR3 DNA reads TGTGCCAGCAGCCCGGAACTAAATCTAGACGAGCAGTACTTC. Protein product: CASSPELNLDEQYF.

The genes are TRBV6-1 and TRBJ2-6; no firm D call. Deletions cut 6 bases from V and 7 bases from J, with 10 bases between. Germline CDR1 MNHNS, CDR2 SASEGT. The CDR3 extends over 13 amino acids. Here the CDR3 DNA reads TGTGCCAGCAGAGCAGTACTAGCCAACGTCCTGACTTTC. It encodes CASRAVLANVLTF.

This chain joins TRBV5-4 and TRBJ2-3, with a tentative D call TRBD2 (6 bases). V was trimmed by 2 bases and J by 0 bases, leaving 13 bases between them. The germline V gene encodes CDR1 SGHNT and CDR2 YYREEE (reference sequence). There are 16 residues in the CDR3. For the CDR3, the DNA is TGTGCCAGCAGCTTTGGGACTTCTGCTAGCACAGATACGCAGTATTTT. It encodes CASSFGTSASTDTQYF.

Here the CDR3 reads CASSTKSGAFETQYF. As DNA, the CDR3 is TGTGCCAGTAGTACCAAGTCCGGGGCCTTCGAGACCCAGTACTTC. V and J are TRBV19 and TRBJ2-5; D assignment may be TRBD1 or TRBD2 (5 bases each). Trimming left V 4 bases short and J 5 bases short, with 17 bases between. The germline V gene encodes CDR1 LNHDA and CDR2 SQIVND (reference sequence). This CDR3 contains 15 residues. The variable domain in full, completed from reference TRBV19 and TRBJ2-5, reads DGGITQSPKYLFRKEGQNVTLSCEQNLNHDAMYWYRQDPGQGLRLIYYSQIVNDFQKGDIAEGYSVSREKKESFPLTVTSAQKNPTAFYLCASSTKSGAFETQYFGPGTRLLVL.

The J gene is TRBJ2-5, the V gene TRBV13, with D unresolved. Trimming took 0 bases from V and 5 from J, leaving 7 bases between them. Germline V CDR1 and CDR2: PRHDT, FYEKMQ (reference sequence). The CDR3 runs 13 residues. The CDR3 is CASSLGSSETQYF. CDR3 sequence (DNA): TGTGCCAGCAGCTTAGGGTCTTCGGAGACCCAGTACTTC.

The chain carries TRBV3-1 and TRBJ2-7; D perhaps matches TRBD1 (5 bases). Germline V lookup: CDR1 LGHDT, CDR2 YNNKEL (reference sequence). V lost 5 bases to trimming and J lost 6 bases, with 14 bases between them. The CDR3 totals 13 residues. CDR3 in DNA: TGTGCCAGCAGCGCCCAGGGCGTGGCCGAGCAGTACTTC. It specifies CASSAQGVAEQYF.

In this sample, this clonotype turned up a few times. The V call is TRBV6-1, the J call TRBJ1-2, with D uncertain. Germline loops: CDR1 MNHNS, CDR2 SASEGT. The CDR3 runs to 13 residues. V was shortened by 7 bases and J by 2 bases, with 11 bases between the two germline ends. CDR3 region: CASTEWGNYGYTF. The CDR3 DNA follows: TGTGCCAGCACCGAATGGGGAAACTATGGCTACACCTTC.

This clonotype was counted a few times. V usage is TRBV29-1 and J usage is TRBJ1-1; D is possibly TRBD1 (5 bases). This CDR3 is 13 amino acids long. CDR1 is SQVTM, CDR2 ANQGSEA, per germline. Trimming removed 2 bases at V and 4 bases at J, with 11 bases between. CDR3 region: CSVENRSSTEAFF. CDR3 DNA: TGCAGCGTTGAAAACAGGAGCTCCACTGAAGCTTTCTTT.